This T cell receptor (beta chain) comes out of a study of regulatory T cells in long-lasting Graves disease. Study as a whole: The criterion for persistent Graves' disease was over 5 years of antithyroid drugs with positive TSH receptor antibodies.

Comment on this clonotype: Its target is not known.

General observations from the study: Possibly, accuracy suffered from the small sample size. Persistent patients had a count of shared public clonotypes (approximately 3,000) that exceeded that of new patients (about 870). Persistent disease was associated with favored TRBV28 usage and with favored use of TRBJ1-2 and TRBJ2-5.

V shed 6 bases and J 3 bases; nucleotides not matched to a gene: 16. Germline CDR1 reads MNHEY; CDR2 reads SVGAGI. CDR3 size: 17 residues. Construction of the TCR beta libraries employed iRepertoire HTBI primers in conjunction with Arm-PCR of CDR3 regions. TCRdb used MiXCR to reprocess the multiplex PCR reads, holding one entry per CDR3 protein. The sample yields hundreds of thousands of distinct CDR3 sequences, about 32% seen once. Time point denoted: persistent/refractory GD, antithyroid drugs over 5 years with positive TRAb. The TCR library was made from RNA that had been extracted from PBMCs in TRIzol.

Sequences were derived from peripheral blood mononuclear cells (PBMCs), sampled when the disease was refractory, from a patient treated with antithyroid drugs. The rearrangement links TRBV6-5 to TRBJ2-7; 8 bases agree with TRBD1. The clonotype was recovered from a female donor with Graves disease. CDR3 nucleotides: TGTGCCAGCAGGTACCGAGGCGACAGGGGAAAAGACTACGAGCAGTACTTC. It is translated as CASRYRGDRGKDYEQYF.